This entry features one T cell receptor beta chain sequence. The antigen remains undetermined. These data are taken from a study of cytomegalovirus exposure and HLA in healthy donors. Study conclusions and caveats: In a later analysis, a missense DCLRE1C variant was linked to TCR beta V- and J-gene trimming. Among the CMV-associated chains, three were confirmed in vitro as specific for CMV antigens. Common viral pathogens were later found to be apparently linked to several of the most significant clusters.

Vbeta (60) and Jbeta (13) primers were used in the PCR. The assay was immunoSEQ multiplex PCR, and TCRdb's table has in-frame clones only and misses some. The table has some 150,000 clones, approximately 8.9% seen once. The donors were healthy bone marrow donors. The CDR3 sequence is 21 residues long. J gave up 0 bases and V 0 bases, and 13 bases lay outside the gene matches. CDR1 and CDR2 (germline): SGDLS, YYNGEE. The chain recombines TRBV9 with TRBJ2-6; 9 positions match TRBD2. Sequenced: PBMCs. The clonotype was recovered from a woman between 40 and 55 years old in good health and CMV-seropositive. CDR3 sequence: CASSVARQIAGVSSGANVLTF. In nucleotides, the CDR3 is TGTGCCAGCAGCGTAGCTCGGCAAATAGCGGGGGTAAGCTCTGGGGCCAACGTCCTGACTTTC.